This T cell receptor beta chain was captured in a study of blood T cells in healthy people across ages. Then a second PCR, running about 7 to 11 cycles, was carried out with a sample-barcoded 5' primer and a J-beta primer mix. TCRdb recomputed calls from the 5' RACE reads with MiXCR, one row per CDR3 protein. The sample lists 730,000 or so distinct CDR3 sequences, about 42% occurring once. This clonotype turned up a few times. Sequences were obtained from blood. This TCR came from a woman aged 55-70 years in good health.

The CDR3 coding sequence is TGTGCCAGCAGCGTAACGTGGGTAGCCAAAAACATTCAGTACTTC. Its translation is CASSVTWVAKNIQYF. The chain uses TRBV9 and TRBJ2-4; no clear D gene. Germline CDR1 is SGDLS and CDR2 is YYNGEE. V shed 1 base and J shed 0 bases, with 8 bases lying between them. The length of the CDR3 is 15 residues.